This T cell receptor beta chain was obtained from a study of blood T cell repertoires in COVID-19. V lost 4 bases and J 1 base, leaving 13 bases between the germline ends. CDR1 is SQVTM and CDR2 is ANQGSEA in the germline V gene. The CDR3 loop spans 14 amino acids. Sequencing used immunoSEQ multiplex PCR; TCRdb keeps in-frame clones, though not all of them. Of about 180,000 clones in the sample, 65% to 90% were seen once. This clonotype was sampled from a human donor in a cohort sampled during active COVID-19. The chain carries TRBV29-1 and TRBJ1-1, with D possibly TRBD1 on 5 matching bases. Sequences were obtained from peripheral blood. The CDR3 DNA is TGCAGCGTTGGGGTTCGGCAGGGGAACACTGAAGCTTTCTTT. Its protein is CSVGVRQGNTEAFF.